Following are 6 T cell receptor beta chains from one sample sequenced in a study of T cell repertoires in cytomegalovirus infection. TCRdb re-called the reads through MiXCR, storing one row per CDR3 protein. The sample lists about 530,000 distinct CDR3 sequences, more than 20% occurring once. Sample: PBMCs. Receptor source: a human donor in good health (CMV status not recorded). Some clones in this sample may be carry-over from other donors' samples.

CDR3 in amino acids: CASSLDLRSEAFF. The CDR3 DNA reads as TGTGCCAGCAGCTTAGATCTACGCTCTGAAGCTTTCTTT. This chain connects TRBV11-2 to TRBJ1-1; D uncertain. This CDR3 is 13 amino acids long. Per the germline V gene, CDR1 is SGHAT and CDR2 is FQNNGV. Trimming removed 0 bases from V and 6 bases from J, with 8 bases in between.

This clonotype occurred many times. The chain links TRBV6-2 or TRBV6-3 to TRBJ2-5; 10 bases are a match to TRBD1. The germline CDR1 and CDR2 sequences are MNHEY and SVGEGT. With V trimmed by 5 bases and J by 0 bases, 3 bases remained unmatched. This CDR3 has 15 amino acids. The CDR3 DNA follows: TGTGCCAGCAGTGACAGGGGGCCGTACCAAGAGACCCAGTACTTC. It codes for CASSDRGPYQETQYF.

This clonotype was recorded at least ten times. V and J are TRBV6-2 or TRBV6-3 and TRBJ1-1; tentatively, D is TRBD1 (6 bases). Trimming stripped 5 bases from V and 4 bases from J, with 14 bases between. Germline-derived CDR1 and CDR2 are MNHEY and SVGEGT. CDR3 length: 14 amino acids. CDR3 DNA: TGTGCCAGCAGTCCCGGGACATATGGCACTGAAGCTTTCTTT. This translates into CASSPGTYGTEAFF.

The table lists this clonotype with a few counts. J is TRBJ2-3 and V is TRBV4-1, with 11 bases identical to TRBD2. CDR3 length: 16 amino acids. V dropped 2 bases and J dropped 3; count of bases not matched to a gene: 4. From germline, CDR1 is MGHRA and CDR2 YSYEKL. This CDR3 reads CASSQPLAGGTDTQYF. DNA of the CDR3: TGCGCCAGCAGCCAACCGTTAGCGGGAGGGACAGATACGCAGTATTTT.

V and J are TRBV20-1 and TRBJ2-3, with 13 nucleotides matching TRBD2. The CDR3 covers 15 residues. V lost 3 bases to trimming and J lost 2 bases; unmatched junction nucleotides: 2. Germline CDR1 DFQATT, CDR2 SNEGSKA (reference sequence). In DNA, the CDR3 is TGCAGTGCTAGGGGGACTAGCGGGGTCACAGATACGCAGTATTTT. Its protein is CSARGTSGVTDTQYF.

This clonotype was seen only a few times. This chain joins TRBV5-6 and TRBJ2-7; possibly TRBD1 or TRBD2 for D (5 bases each). V lost 4 bases to trimming and J lost 3 bases, with 14 bases between them. Germline V gene lookup returns CDR1 SGHDT and CDR2 YYEEEE. The CDR3 covers 14 residues. The CDR3 coding sequence is TGTGCCAGCAGCCAGACTGGGGGATACTACGAGCAGTACGTC. This gives the protein CASSQTGGYYEQYV.